This TCR beta chain came from a study of CD8 T cells in ankylosing spondylitis. Regarding the study as a whole: Certain motif variants had earlier been reported in reactive arthritis synovial fluid and blood. In ankylosing spondylitis blood, a motif of eight highly homologous TCR beta variants appeared characteristic. Matched synovial fluid from ankylosing spondylitis patients was reported to be enriched for disease-linked clones.

This clonotype was counted at least ten times. Antigen: not known. With molecular barcodes, quantitative 5'-RACE was used to make the TCR beta libraries. Via MiXCR, TCRdb re-called the 5' RACE reads, giving one row per CDR3 protein. The table records around 130,000 distinct CDR3 sequences, about 7% of them present only once. The CDR3 length is 17 residues. The V gene's germline CDR1 is SGHRS and CDR2 YFSETQ. The ends lost 4 bases at V and 2 bases at J; junction bases unmatched: 6. This receptor was obtained from a male donor with ankylosing spondylitis or in good health (not recorded which). The sample was blood, either unsorted or a sorted T cell fraction (not recorded which). J is TRBJ2-3 and V is TRBV5-1; 14 bases are shared with TRBD2. The CDR3 protein is CASSEGLAGDVTDTQYF. In DNA form, the CDR3 reads TGCGCCAGCAGCGAGGGACTAGCGGGAGATGTCACAGATACGCAGTATTTT.